These 29 T cell receptor beta chains share one sample of origin, sequenced in a study of blood T cell repertoires in COVID-19. The assay was immunoSEQ multiplex PCR, and TCRdb's table has in-frame clones only and misses some. The sample has some 14,000 clones, approximately 80% seen once. Sequencing was performed on peripheral blood. Receptor source: a human donor in a cohort sampled during active COVID-19.

This clone was counted a few times. This chain links TRBV7-8 with TRBJ1-6, with D uncertain. Germline V gene data show CDR1 as SGHVS and CDR2 as FQNEAQ. The CDR3 covers 17 residues. Trimming shortened V by 1 base and J by 3 bases, and 13 bases separated the two germline ends. The CDR3 DNA is TGTGCCAGCAGCTTAGATAAGTCCCACAACTATAATTCACCCCTCCACTTT. Translation: CASSLDKSHNYNSPLHF.

The rearrangement uses TRBV7-2 and TRBJ2-3; D is uncertain. Germline V lookup: CDR1 SGHTA, CDR2 FQGNSA. Trimming removed 2 bases at V and 5 bases at J, with 11 bases between. This CDR3 comprises 14 residues. Here the CDR3 DNA reads TGTGCCAGCAGCTTACTACTCACAGTAGATACGCAGTATTTT. Translation gives CASSLLLTVDTQYF.

The chain recombines TRBV6-4 with TRBJ1-1; D is perhaps TRBD1 (5 bases). From germline, CDR1 is MRHNA and CDR2 SNTAGT. The V gene lost 5 bases and the J gene lost 4 bases, with 14 bases spanning the gap. The CDR3 totals 14 residues. This CDR3 reads CASSPGGVATEAFF. DNA of the CDR3: TGTGCCAGCAGTCCGGGGGGGGTGGCCACTGAAGCTTTCTTT.

This clone appeared once. V is TRBV30 and J is TRBJ1-4; D is perhaps TRBD1 (5 bases). The germline V gene has CDR1 GTSNPN and CDR2 SVGIG (reference sequence). The CDR3 has 15 amino acids. V was trimmed by 2 bases and J by 0 bases, leaving 10 bases between them. CDR3 bases: TGTGCCTGGAGTCCTGACAGTGCAACTAATGAAAAACTGTTTTTT. Translated, it gives CAWSPDSATNEKLFF.

This chain joins TRBV19 and TRBJ2-5; D possibly corresponds to TRBD2 (5 bases). The ends were cut back, 2 bases at V and 5 bases at J, with 12 bases in the middle. The CDR3 runs to 14 residues. Germline V gene lookup returns CDR1 LNHDA and CDR2 SQIVND (reference sequence). CDR3 amino acids: CASSIPASKETQYF. The CDR3 nucleotides are TGTGCCAGTAGTATACCTGCTAGCAAGGAGACCCAGTACTTC.

The chain uses TRBV2 and TRBJ1-2, with a tentative D call TRBD1 (5 bases). CDR1 and CDR2 (germline): SNHLY, FYNNEI. The CDR3 covers 13 residues. The CDR3 DNA follows: TGTGCGCTTCGCCGGCCAGGGCGCTATGGCTACACCTTC. The encoded protein is CALRRPGRYGYTF.

This clone is labeled medium-sized. This chain links TRBV7-8 with TRBJ1-2; D is ambiguous. The germline gives CDR1 SGHVS, CDR2 FQNEAQ. The CDR3 contains 16 residues. V gave up 5 bases and J gave up 8 bases, with 24 bases separating them. Written as DNA, the CDR3 is TGTGCCAGCAGCCTAACAACTGACAACTATGGAGGCGGCTACACCTTC. Its translation: CASSLTTDNYGGGYTF.

The rearrangement uses TRBV5-1 and TRBJ2-1; 9 bases match TRBD2. CDR1 is SGHRS, CDR2 YFSETQ, per germline. The length of the CDR3 is 14 residues. V dropped 4 bases and J dropped 2; count of bases not matched to a gene: 1. CDR3 residues: CASSASGTYNEQFF. In nucleotides, the CDR3 is TGCGCCAGCAGCGCTAGCGGGACCTACAATGAGCAGTTCTTC.

The chain recombines TRBV6-5 with TRBJ2-2; tentative D call: TRBD1 (6 bases). The V end lost 0 bases, the J end lost 3 bases, and 11 bases lay between the germline ends. There are 16 residues in the CDR3. Germline V gene data show CDR1 as MNHEY and CDR2 as SVGAGI. CDR3 DNA sequence: TGTGCCAGCAGTTACTCCATCAGGGGTTACACCGGGGAGCTGTTTTTT. Amino acid sequence: CASSYSIRGYTGELFF.

This chain links TRBV15 with TRBJ1-5; D unclear. The CDR3 runs 14 residues. V was clipped by 0 bases and J by 7 bases, with 10 bases between them. CDR1 and CDR2 from the germline V gene are LNHNV and YYDKDF (reference sequence). The CDR3 here is CATSRDRGVQPQHF. The DNA of the CDR3 is TGTGCCACCAGCAGAGACCGCGGGGTCCAGCCCCAGCATTTT.

This clone has more than one count but fewer than ten. V gene TRBV7-9 combines with J gene TRBJ1-6; 7 positions match TRBD1. This CDR3 has 15 residues. V lost 2 bases to trimming and J lost 8 bases; unmatched junction nucleotides: 6. CDR1 is SEHNR, CDR2 FQNEAQ, per germline (reference sequence). CDR3 nucleotides: TGTGCCAGCAGCTTACCTCAGGGGGGATATTCACCCCTCCACTTT. Translation gives CASSLPQGGYSPLHF.

CDR3 loop: CASSHYPGQREETQYF. The CDR3 DNA reads TGCGCCAGCAGCCATTACCCGGGACAGCGAGAAGAGACCCAGTACTTC. The chain carries TRBV4-1 and TRBJ2-5; TRBD1 matches at 7 bases. Germline V gene lookup returns CDR1 MGHRA and CDR2 YSYEKL. The junction had 10 bases not matched to a gene; V was cut back by 3 bases and J by 3 bases. This CDR3 contains 16 residues.

The V and J genes are TRBV7-2 and TRBJ2-7; 7 bases align to TRBD1. The germline CDR1 and CDR2 sequences are SGHTA and FQGNSA. Losses at the gene ends were 5 bases for V and 2 bases for J; bases not matched to a gene: 6. This CDR3 is built from 14 residues. CDR3 nucleotide sequence: TGTGCCAGCAGCACCTGGACAGGACCCTACGAGCAGTACTTC. Translated: CASSTWTGPYEQYF.

The chain employs TRBV4-3 and TRBJ1-5; TRBD1 matches 7 bases. The CDR3 extends over 16 amino acids. With 0 bases clipped from V and 2 bases from J, the junction kept 4 bases outside the gene matches. Germline assignment: CDR1 LGHNA and CDR2 YSLEER. CDR3 in amino acids: CASSQDRGSGNQPQHF. CDR3 in DNA: TGCGCCAGCAGCCAAGACAGGGGGTCAGGCAATCAGCCCCAGCATTTT.

The chain combines TRBV4-3 with TRBJ2-7; TRBD2 aligns across 13 bases. Germline CDR1 is LGHNA and CDR2 is YSLEER. Unmatched junction bases numbered 7, after V lost 4 bases and J lost 4 bases. There are 16 residues in the CDR3. CDR3 in DNA: TGCGCCAGCAGCCCGGGGACTAGCGGGACTAATTACGAGCAGTACTTC. It codes for CASSPGTSGTNYEQYF.

This clone was seen just once. The J gene is TRBJ2-7, the V gene TRBV29-1; 8 positions match TRBD1. This CDR3 spans 14 amino acids. Germline V gene data show CDR1 as SQVTM and CDR2 as ANQGSEA. V trimming: 6 bases; J trimming: 2 bases; junction bases outside the gene matches: 9. The CDR3 reads CSVATGGPTYEQYF. DNA for the CDR3: TGCAGCGTAGCCACAGGGGGGCCAACCTACGAGCAGTACTTC.

The V gene is TRBV7-2, the J gene TRBJ2-2; unclear D gene. The CDR3 loop spans 15 amino acids. Germline CDR1 is SGHTA and CDR2 is FQGNSA. Trimming shortened V by 1 base and J by 1 base, and 7 bases separated the two germline ends. This CDR3 reads CASSLVRLNTGELFF. The CDR3 DNA follows: TGTGCCAGCAGCTTAGTCAGATTGAACACCGGGGAGCTGTTTTTT.

V usage is TRBV10-3 and J usage is TRBJ1-2; D gene ambiguous. This CDR3 comprises 13 residues. From germline, CDR1 is ENHRY and CDR2 SYGVKD. The V and J ends lost 10 bases and 2 bases respectively, with 14 bases between them. This CDR3 reads CATEGGLNYGYTF. The CDR3 nucleotides read TGTGCCACAGAGGGTGGTTTGAACTATGGCTACACCTTC.

V is TRBV25-1 and J is TRBJ1-5, with D unclear. The length of the CDR3 is 13 residues. Germline CDR1 and CDR2: MGHDK and SYGVNS. Trimming left V 7 bases short and J 3 bases short, with 10 bases between. The CDR3 region is CASKAADNQPQHF. The CDR3 DNA follows: TGTGCCAGCAAGGCGGCAGACAATCAGCCCCAGCATTTT.

A remark on this clone: The junction shows a germline mismatch at one end, possibly a read error. The gene calls are TRBV5-1 and TRBJ2-1, with TRBD2 matching over 9 bases. Germline V gene sequence: CDR1 SGHRS, CDR2 YFSETQ. This CDR3 has 20 residues. The CDR3 reads CATSPEGGLAGKSSYNEQFF. The CDR3 DNA reads TGCGCCACCAGCCCGGAGGGGGGGCTAGCGGGGAAGAGCTCCTACAATGAGCAGTTCTTC.

The V gene is TRBV14, the J gene TRBJ1-2; D unclear. Trimming shortened V by 4 bases and J by 4 bases, and 22 bases separated the two germline ends. There are 17 residues in the CDR3. Germline CDR1 SGHDN, CDR2 FVKESK. This chain's CDR3 is CASSPEGWEPATYGYTF. The CDR3 coding sequence is TGTGCCAGCAGCCCTGAGGGATGGGAACCAGCTACCTATGGCTACACCTTC.

In this sample, this clone turned up a few times. The chain carries TRBV18 and TRBJ1-5, with unresolved D. The ends were cut back, 1 base at V and 5 bases at J, with 6 bases in the middle. The CDR3 is 13 residues long. Germline-derived CDR1 and CDR2 are KGHSH and LQKENI. The CDR3 bases are TGTGCCAGCTCACCACAGAGGGATCAGCCCCAGCATTTT. Its translation: CASSPQRDQPQHF. The entire variable domain, with the rest obtained from reference TRBV18 and TRBJ1-5, is as follows: NAGVMQNPRHLVRRRGQEARLRCSPMKGHSHVYWYRQLPEEGLKFMVYLQKENIIDESGMPKERFSAEFPKEGPSILRIQQVVRGDSAAYFCASSPQRDQPQHFGDGTRLSIL.

The V call is TRBV11-2, the J call TRBJ1-4, with 9 bases matching TRBD1. CDR3 length: 14 amino acids. Losses at the gene ends were 2 bases for V and 6 bases for J; bases not matched to a gene: 1. The germline V gene encodes CDR1 SGHAT and CDR2 FQNNGV. CDR3 protein: CASSLRDRDEKLFF. The CDR3 DNA follows: TGTGCCAGCAGCTTACGGGACAGGGATGAAAAACTGTTTTTT.

This sequence joins TRBV28 and TRBJ2-7; possible D gene TRBD2, 7 bases. CDR1 and CDR2 (germline): MDHEN, SYDVKM. Trimming cost V 4 bases and J 3 bases, with 19 bases left between them. This CDR3 comprises 16 residues. CDR3: CASSSPGAREFYEQYF. CDR3 DNA: TGTGCCAGCAGTTCCCCGGGGGCGCGGGAGTTCTACGAGCAGTACTTC.

The chain links TRBV10-2 to TRBJ2-1; the D gene is possibly TRBD2 (6 bases). The CDR3 contains 17 residues. Germline lookup yields CDR1 WSHSY and CDR2 SAAADI. The V end was cut by 2 bases, the J end by 6 bases, with 20 bases between. The CDR3 is CASSETSGTSTSNEQFF. The CDR3 bases are TGCGCCAGCAGTGAGACTTCGGGGACTTCGACTAGCAATGAGCAGTTCTTC.

The CDR3 DNA reads TGTGCCAGCAGCTTACGAGGGTTGGGCGGGATCGATGAGCAGTTCTTC. Translating it yields CASSLRGLGGIDEQFF. This rearrangement joins TRBV13 to TRBJ2-1; TRBD2 might be the D (6 bases). Germline V lookup: CDR1 PRHDT, CDR2 FYEKMQ (reference sequence). The V end was cut by 2 bases, the J end by 8 bases, with 19 bases between. The CDR3 has 16 residues.

The chain is built from TRBV5-1 and TRBJ1-6; the match to TRBD1 covers 9 bases. The CDR3 has 14 amino acids. Germline V gives CDR1 SGHRS, CDR2 YFSETQ. Losses at the gene ends were 3 bases for V and 6 bases for J; bases not matched to a gene: 1. The chain's CDR3 is CASSSGQGNSPLHF. CDR3 DNA sequence: TGCGCCAGCAGCTCGGGACAGGGTAATTCACCCCTCCACTTT.

The chain has TRBV10-3 and TRBJ1-4; 7 nucleotides match TRBD1. Trimming at V came to 0 bases and at J to 8 bases, leaving 6 bases not matched to a gene. The CDR3 consists of 15 residues. Germline assignment: CDR1 ENHRY and CDR2 SYGVKD. The CDR3 here is CAISESAGGGEKLFF. The DNA of the CDR3 is TGTGCCATCAGTGAGTCGGCAGGGGGAGGCGAAAAACTGTTTTTT.

The gene calls are TRBV18 and TRBJ1-6; weak D call: TRBD1 (5 bases). This CDR3 spans 15 amino acids. Trimming removed 0 bases from V and 5 bases from J, with 8 bases in between. Germline loops: CDR1 KGHSH, CDR2 LQKENI. The CDR3 bases are TGTGCCAGCTCACCACCGGGGGGGAATAATTCACCCCTCCACTTT. Its protein product is CASSPPGGNNSPLHF.